This TCR beta chain was captured in a study of T cell responses to AZD1222 COVID-19 vaccine. Data came from immunoSEQ multiplex PCR; TCRdb stores just in-frame clones and leaves some out. Altogether 99,000 or so clones are present, 88% being singletons, with the ten largest covering around 8.7%. The V segment lost 5 bases and the J segment 7 bases; nucleotides outside the gene matches: 5. The CDR3 loop spans 13 amino acids. Sequencing used peripheral blood, obtained on day 0 of AZD1222 vaccination. The clonotype comes from an adult in good health. The chain carries TRBV12-3 or TRBV12-4 and TRBJ1-5; 7 bases agree with TRBD1. CDR3 loop: CASSRQGWQPQHF. The CDR3 region has the DNA TGTGCCAGCAGTAGACAGGGATGGCAGCCCCAGCATTTT.